A selection of T cell receptor beta chains follows, all from one sample in a study of T cell responses to AZD1222 COVID-19 vaccine. Clones were sequenced by immunoSEQ multiplex PCR, and TCRdb holds only the in-frame ones, with some missing. Of about 120,000 clones listed, roughly 89% are singletons. Material: peripheral blood, obtained on day 0 of MenACWY control vaccination. Every receptor here comes from an adult in good health. CDR3s include the opening cysteine and the closing phenylalanine or tryptophan. D genes are given only for firm matches. Expanded clones are given a class, and other clones once, few, many or no size at all.

>TRBV11-3|TRBD2|-|TRBJ2-7
TGTGCCAGCAGAATCCTAGCGGGAGGGCCATACGAGCAGTACTTC
CASRILAGGPYEQYF
>TRBV2|-|-|TRBJ2-2
TGTGCCAGCAGTGAACTGGGGGCGGGCACCGGGGAGCTGTTTTTT
CASSELGAGTGELFF
>TRBV7-9|-|-|TRBJ2-7
TGTGCCAGCAGCTTAGCGGGGTCCTACGAGCAGTACTTC
CASSLAGSYEQYF
>TRBV9|-|once|TRBJ1-5
TGTGCCAGCAGCGTAGGAGTTGGGGGGCTTCAGCCCCAGCATTTT
CASSVGVGGLQPQHF
>TRBV14|-|-|TRBJ1-2
TGTGCCAGCAGCCCGACCGCCTCCCCCTATGGCTACACCTTC
CASSPTASPYGYTF
>TRBV3-1/TRBV3-2|-|-|TRBJ2-7
TGTGCCAGCAGCCCGCCTAGCTCCTACGAGCAGTACTTC
CASSPPSSYEQYF
>TRBV11-3|-|-|TRBJ2-5
TGTGCCAGCAGCTCAGTGACAGAGACCCAGTACTTC
CASSSVTETQYF
>TRBV25-1|TRBD1|-|TRBJ2-1
TGTGCCAGCAGTCCGGGACAGGATTCTGGGGAGCAGTTCTTC
CASSPGQDSGEQFF
>TRBV5-1|-|-|TRBJ2-1
TGCGCCAGCAGAACGCAGGCGCAAGGTGTGAATGAGCAGTTCTTC
CASRTQAQGVNEQFF
>TRBV5-6|-|-|TRBJ1-3
TGTGCCAGCAGGGCAGGGAGCTCTGGAAACACCATATATTTT
CASRAGSSGNTIYF
>TRBV6-5|-|once|TRBJ2-5
TGTGCCAGCAGTTACTCGAGGACACAAGGAGGGGAGACCCAGTACTTC
CASSYSRTQGGETQYF
>TRBV28|TRBD2|-|TRBJ2-1
TGTGCCAGCAGTCTCAGGCGACTAGCGGGAGGATGGCTGGGGTACAATGAGCAGTTCTTC
CASSLRRLAGGWLGYNEQFF
>TRBV12-3/TRBV12-4|-|-|TRBJ2-7
TGTGCCAGCAGTTTTTCTTACGAGCAGTACTTC
CASSFSYEQYF
>TRBV11-3|-|-|TRBJ2-7
TGTGCCAGCAGCTTTAGGAGCTACTCCTACGAGCAGTACTTC
CASSFRSYSYEQYF
>TRBV6-6|-|few|TRBJ2-1
TGTGCCAGCAGTTACACCGGTGATGAGCAGTTCTTC
CASSYTGDEQFF
>TRBV6-6|-|-|TRBJ1-5
TGTGCCAGCAGTTTAGAAGTACATCAGCCCCAGCATTTT
CASSLEVHQPQHF
>TRBV12-3/TRBV12-4|-|-|TRBJ1-2
TGTGCCAGCGGCGGGGCGTTAGGATATGGCTACACCTTC
CASGGALGYGYTF
>TRBV5-6|TRBD1|-|TRBJ1-5
TGTGCCAGCAGTCCAGGACAGGGCTATAGCAATCAGCCCCAGCATTTT
CASSPGQGYSNQPQHF
>TRBV10-3|TRBD2|-|TRBJ2-7
TGTGCCATCACCTCCGGGACTAGCGGGAGGGATCGGGACGAGCAGTACTTC
CAITSGTSGRDRDEQYF
>TRBV3-1/TRBV3-2|-|-|TRBJ1-4
TGTGCCAGCAGCCCCCTTAACTCCAGCCCCGGGGAAAAACTGTTTTTT
CASSPLNSSPGEKLFF
>TRBV27|-|-|TRBJ2-1
TGTGCCAGCAGACCCACGGGACGTGGAAATGAGCAGTTCTTC
CASRPTGRGNEQFF
>TRBV5-1|TRBD1|-|TRBJ2-2
TGCGCCAGCATGGACAGGGAGAACACCGGGGAGCTGTTTTTT
CASMDRENTGELFF
>TRBV7-3|-|-|TRBJ1-1
TGTGCCAGCAGCTTAAGCGTTGGGGGGATGGCTTTCTTT
CASSLSVGGMAFF
>TRBV4-3|TRBD2|-|TRBJ2-1
TGCGCCAGCAGCCAACAGGGAGGGACCTACAATGAGCAGTTCTTC
CASSQQGGTYNEQFF
>TRBV5-5|-|once|TRBJ2-1
TGTGCCAGCAGCTTGCTACCGGGGATGGTCGAGCAGTTCTTC
CASSLLPGMVEQFF
>TRBV7-2|-|-|TRBJ2-1
TGTGCCAGCAGCTTAGGAAGGGGGGGCACTAGCCAGGGCTACAATGAGCAGTTCTTC
CASSLGRGGTSQGYNEQFF
>TRBV6-4|-|once|TRBJ2-3
TGTGCCAGCAGCGGAGAAGCAGGGAGGAGCACAGATACGCAGTATTTT
CASSGEAGRSTDTQYF
>TRBV10-1|-|-|TRBJ2-5
TGCGCCAGCAGTGAGTCGTCATTGGGGACCCAGTACTTC
CASSESSLGTQYF
>TRBV3-1/TRBV3-2|TRBD1|-|TRBJ2-7
TGTGCCAGCAGCCACAAAACCGGGACAGGCGCCTACGAGCAGTACTTC
CASSHKTGTGAYEQYF
>TRBV19|-|-|TRBJ2-1
TGTGCCAGTAGCTCGGATTCCTACAATGAGCAGTTCTTC
CASSSDSYNEQFF
>TRBV7-2|-|-|TRBJ2-5
TGTGCCAGCAGCACCACCTCGTGGGGAGAGACCCAGTACTTC
CASSTTSWGETQYF
>TRBV7-3|-|few|TRBJ1-3
TGTGCCAGCAGCTTGGGCCCTTGGAGCTCTGGAAACACCATATATTTT
CASSLGPWSSGNTIYF
>TRBV6-4|TRBD2|once|TRBJ2-3
TGTGCCAGCAGTGAGAGCGGGGGGGCAGATACGCAGTATTTT
CASSESGGADTQYF
>TRBV5-1|-|-|TRBJ2-2
TGCGCCAGCAGCTTAGGAGGGACAGCGAACACCGGGGAGCTGTTTTTT
CASSLGGTANTGELFF
>TRBV5-4|TRBD2|-|TRBJ2-2
TGTGCCAGCAGCCCCTTAGCGGGATCGAACACCGGGGAGCTGTTTTTT
CASSPLAGSNTGELFF
>TRBV13|-|-|TRBJ1-2
TGTGCCAGCAGCTCCGATGGGCCGGCATTGGGTTTC
CASSSDGPALGF
>TRBV5-1|TRBD1|-|TRBJ1-1
TGCGCCAGCAGCTTGCAAGGACAGGCGACTGAAGCTTTCTTT
CASSLQGQATEAFF
>TRBV6-6|TRBD1|-|TRBJ1-5
TGTGCCACAGACAGGGGGCTGGGCAATCAGCCCCAGCATTTT
CATDRGLGNQPQHF
>TRBV5-1|TRBD1|-|TRBJ2-3
TGCGCCAGCAGCCCCAACCCGGGACAGGTCACAGATACGCAGTATTTT
CASSPNPGQVTDTQYF
>TRBV10-3|-|-|TRBJ2-3
TGTGCCATCAGTGACTCTACGGTAGGGGTTACAGATACGCAGTATTTT
CAISDSTVGVTDTQYF
>TRBV3-1/TRBV3-2|-|-|TRBJ1-1
TGTGCCAGCAGCCCCACAACGGGAGTCCCTGAAGCTTTCTTT
CASSPTTGVPEAFF
>TRBV7-2|-|once|TRBJ1-3
TGTGCCAGCAGCTTAGGCCAGGGGCGCTCTGGAAACACCATATATTTT
CASSLGQGRSGNTIYF
>TRBV6-5|-|-|TRBJ1-1
TGTGCCAGCAGTTCCCCGCCCGGGACACTGAACACTGAAGCTTTCTTT
CASSSPPGTLNTEAFF
>TRBV20-1|-|-|TRBJ1-1
TGCAGTGCTAGTATGGCGGGCACTGAAGCTTTCTTT
CSASMAGTEAFF
>TRBV19|-|-|TRBJ2-7
TGTGCCAGTAGTATCGACAGAACCTACGAGCAGTACTTC
CASSIDRTYEQYF